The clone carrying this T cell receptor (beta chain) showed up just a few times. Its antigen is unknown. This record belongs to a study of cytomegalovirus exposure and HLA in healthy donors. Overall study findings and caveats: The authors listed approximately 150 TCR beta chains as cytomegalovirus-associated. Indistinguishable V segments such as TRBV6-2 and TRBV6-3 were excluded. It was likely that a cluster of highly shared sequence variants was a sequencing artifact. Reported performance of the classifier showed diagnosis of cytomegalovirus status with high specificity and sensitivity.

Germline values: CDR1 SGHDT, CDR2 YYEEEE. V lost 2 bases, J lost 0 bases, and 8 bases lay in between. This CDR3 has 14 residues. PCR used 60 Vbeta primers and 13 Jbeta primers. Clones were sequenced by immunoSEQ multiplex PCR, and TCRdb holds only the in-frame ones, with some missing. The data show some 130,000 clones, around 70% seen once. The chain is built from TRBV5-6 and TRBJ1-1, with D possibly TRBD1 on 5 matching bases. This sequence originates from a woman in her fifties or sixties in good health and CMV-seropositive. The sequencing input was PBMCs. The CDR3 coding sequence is TGTGCCAGCAGCTTCGGACACTTGAACACTGAAGCTTTCTTT. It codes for CASSFGHLNTEAFF.